The 17 T cell receptor beta chains in this list originate from one sample, sequenced in a study of blood T cell repertoires in COVID-19. Only in-frame clones appear in the TCRdb table, and some are missing; sequencing was by immunoSEQ multiplex PCR. The sample yields 110,000 to 150,000 clones, over 75% seen once. The sequencing sample was made of peripheral blood. These receptors came from a man aged 70-80 years with acute or convalescent COVID-19.

The V call is TRBV19, the J call TRBJ1-2; 10 bases fit TRBD1. CDR3 length equals 16 residues. The V gene end was trimmed by 4 bases and the J gene end by 8 bases; junction bases not matched to a gene: 13. The germline gives CDR1 LNHDA, CDR2 SQIVND (reference sequence). The CDR3 region has the DNA TGTGCCAGTAGTACCCCCAAATATGCGGGACAGGGGGGCTACACCTTC. This encodes CASSTPKYAGQGGYTF.

The chain combines TRBV27 with TRBJ1-1; D ambiguous. This CDR3 region has 14 residues. The germline V and J ends were trimmed by 2 bases and 1 base, with 8 bases remaining between them. CDR1 is MNHEY and CDR2 is SMNVEV in the germline V gene (reference sequence). The CDR3 nucleotides are TGTGCCAGCAGTTTACGGGAGGGGAACACTGAAGCTTTCTTT. This codes for CASSLREGNTEAFF.

The V and J genes are TRBV29-1 and TRBJ2-7; D gene uncertain. CDR1 SQVTM and CDR2 ANQGSEA come from the germline V gene. This CDR3 contains 12 residues. V lost 4 bases and J lost 7, with 14 bases in between. The CDR3 region has the DNA TGCAGCGTTGTGTATGGAGATATGGAGCAGTACTTC. Protein: CSVVYGDMEQYF.

This chain uses TRBV7-6 with TRBJ2-3; perhaps TRBD2 as D (5 bases). The germline V gene encodes CDR1 SGHVS and CDR2 FNYEAQ. Trimming left V 5 bases short and J 4 bases short, with 16 bases between. The CDR3 loop spans 15 amino acids. CDR3 in DNA: TGTGCCAGCAGCCGGACCGGGAACATGCCAGATACGCAGTATTTT. It is translated as CASSRTGNMPDTQYF.

V usage is TRBV5-6 and J usage is TRBJ2-2, with TRBD1 identical over 7 bases. The V gene end was trimmed by 6 bases and the J gene end by 5 bases; junction bases not matched to a gene: 4. Germline-derived CDR1 and CDR2 are SGHDT and YYEEEE. The CDR3 length is 13 residues. The CDR3, as DNA: TGTGCCAGCAACACAGGGGAAACCGGGGAGCTGTTTTTT. Its protein product is CASNTGETGELFF.

This chain links TRBV3-1 (or the pseudogene TRBV3-2) with TRBJ1-1; 7 bases fit TRBD1. Germline assignment: CDR1 LGHDT and CDR2 YNNKEL (reference sequence). With V trimmed by 1 base and J by 6 bases, 8 bases remained unmatched. This CDR3 spans 15 amino acids. This CDR3 is CASSQASRGSPEAFF. The CDR3 coding sequence is TGTGCCAGCAGCCAAGCCTCCAGGGGGTCTCCTGAAGCTTTCTTT.

The chain couples TRBV6-1 to TRBJ2-7; tentatively, D is TRBD2 (7 bases). Germline V lookup: CDR1 MNHNS, CDR2 SASEGT. The CDR3 runs to 14 residues. Trimming took 2 bases from V and 3 from J, leaving 11 bases between them. The CDR3 here is CASSERGGYYEQYF. The CDR3 coding sequence is TGTGCCAGCAGTGAAAGGGGGGGCTACTACGAGCAGTACTTC.

The genes are TRBV4-1 and TRBJ1-5, with 8 bases that match TRBD1. V lost 4 bases to trimming and J lost 3 bases; unmatched junction nucleotides: 11. The CDR3 is 17 amino acids. Germline CDR1 MGHRA, CDR2 YSYEKL. CDR3 sequence: CASSPGLPGGFNQPQHF. The CDR3 coding sequence is TGCGCCAGCAGCCCCGGACTGCCAGGGGGCTTCAATCAGCCCCAGCATTTT.

V is TRBV5-1 and J is TRBJ1-1; no clear D. Germline CDR1 reads SGHRS; CDR2 reads YFSETQ. CDR3 size: 11 residues. The germline V and J ends were trimmed by 5 bases and 7 bases, with 9 bases remaining between them. CDR3 amino acids: CASRGEFEAFF. The CDR3 nucleotides are TGCGCCAGCAGGGGAGAGTTTGAAGCTTTCTTT.

The V and J genes are TRBV19 and TRBJ2-5; 14 bases are shared with TRBD2. V was pared by 4 bases and J by 0 bases, with 13 bases of the junction left unmatched. The CDR3 runs 20 residues. Germline V gene lookup returns CDR1 LNHDA and CDR2 SQIVND (reference sequence). CDR3 loop: CASSSGSGTSGSRYQETQYF. In nucleotides, the CDR3 is TGTGCCAGTAGTAGTGGCTCCGGGACTAGCGGGAGCCGGTACCAAGAGACCCAGTACTTC.

The rearrangement uses TRBV5-4 and TRBJ2-2; D perhaps matches TRBD1 (6 bases). Trimming shortened V by 5 bases and J by 1 base, and 12 bases separated the two germline ends. Looked up from germline, CDR1 is SGHNT and CDR2 is YYREEE (reference sequence). CDR3 length: 15 residues. CDR3 protein: CASRPGTLNTGELFF. For the CDR3, the DNA is TGTGCCAGCAGACCCGGGACATTGAACACCGGGGAGCTGTTTTTT.

The gene calls are TRBV4-1 and TRBJ2-7, with 8 positions matching TRBD1. The CDR3 extends over 15 amino acids. From germline, CDR1 is MGHRA and CDR2 YSYEKL. Unmatched junction bases numbered 3, after V lost 1 base and J lost 1 base. This CDR3 reads CASSQGWDRSYEQYF. The DNA of the CDR3 is TGCGCCAGCAGCCAAGGATGGGACAGGTCCTACGAGCAGTACTTC.

In this sample, this clone turned up once. V usage is TRBV6-5 and J usage is TRBJ2-6; maybe TRBD2 (5 bases). V was pared by 6 bases and J by 2 bases, with 8 bases between. There are 14 residues in the CDR3. Germline CDR1 and CDR2: MNHEY and SVGAGI. The CDR3 reads CASSGVTGANVLTF. The CDR3 region has the DNA TGTGCCAGCAGCGGGGTAACTGGGGCCAACGTCCTGACTTTC.

CDR3 in amino acids: CASSYTARQMNTEAFF. For the CDR3, the DNA is TGCGCCAGCAGCTATACTGCTCGACAGATGAACACTGAAGCTTTCTTT. V and J are TRBV5-1 and TRBJ1-1; D might be TRBD1 (5 bases). With 3 bases removed from V and 0 bases from J, the gap between germline ends came to 15 bases. The CDR3 length is 16 residues. In germline, CDR1 is SGHRS, CDR2 YFSETQ.

The gene calls are TRBV28 and TRBJ2-5; D is possibly TRBD1 (6 bases). V shed 6 bases and J shed 9 bases, with 17 bases lying between them. Germline V lookup: CDR1 MDHEN, CDR2 SYDVKM. This CDR3 region has 13 residues. The chain's CDR3 is CASSQGQGLAQYF. CDR3 DNA sequence: TGTGCCAGCAGCCAGGGGCAGGGTTTGGCCCAGTACTTC.

The chain uses TRBV4-1 and TRBJ1-2; no reliable D call. In germline, CDR1 is MGHRA, CDR2 YSYEKL. The V end lost 3 bases, the J end lost 3 bases, and 11 bases lay between the germline ends. This CDR3 is built from 14 residues. DNA of the CDR3: TGCGCCAGCAGCCACCCAACAACAGACTATGGCTACACCTTC. Its protein product is CASSHPTTDYGYTF.

This rearrangement joins TRBV5-1 to TRBJ2-5; possibly TRBD2 for D (6 bases). The germline V gene has CDR1 SGHRS and CDR2 YFSETQ. The V and J ends lost 9 bases and 1 base respectively, with 13 bases between them. The CDR3 loop spans 13 amino acids. CDR3 in amino acids: CATGDGIQETQYF. CDR3 bases: TGCGCCACGGGGGACGGGATCCAAGAGACCCAGTACTTC.